This T cell receptor (beta chain) was sequenced in a study of beta chain features in type 1 diabetes. Turning to the study itself: Comparable age, gender and cell yields were observed in patients relative to healthy donors.

Study-level findings and limits: More deletions and fewer insertions at VDJ junctions were found in patients with type 1 diabetes. There was no resolution here of whether HLA type influences TCRB rearrangement. Shorter templates might be favored by PCR, equally in patients and controls.

On this clone: Its antigen is not known.

All of the isolated RNA was reverse transcribed, so expressed TCRB transcripts were sequenced. The repertoire was sequenced with immunoSEQ multiplex PCR; TCRdb's copy has only in-frame clones and lacks some. Among about 360,000 clones listed, over 9.5% were seen once. The specimen sequenced was naive CD4+ T cells from blood. The TCR comes from a man aged 18 to 30 in good health.

CDR3 in amino acids: CASSRPGGPGTGELFF. The CDR3 nucleotides read TGTGCCAGTAGTCGACCAGGAGGGCCGGGCACCGGGGAGCTGTTTTTT. The rearrangement uses TRBV19 and TRBJ2-2, with D possibly being TRBD2 (6 bases). The germline CDR1 and CDR2 sequences are LNHDA and SQIVND (reference sequence). The CDR3 totals 16 residues. The V gene lost 5 bases and the J gene lost 4 bases, with 17 bases spanning the gap.